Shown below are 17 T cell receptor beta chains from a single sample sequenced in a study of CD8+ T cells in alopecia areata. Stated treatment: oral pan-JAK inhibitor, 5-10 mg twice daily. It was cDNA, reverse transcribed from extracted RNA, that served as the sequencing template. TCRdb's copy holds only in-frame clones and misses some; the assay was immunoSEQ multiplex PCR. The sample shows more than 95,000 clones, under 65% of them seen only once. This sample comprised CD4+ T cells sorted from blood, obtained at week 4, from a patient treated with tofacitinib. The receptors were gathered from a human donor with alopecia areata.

The CDR3 spells CASSQTGATGELFF. The CDR3, as DNA: TGCGCCAGCAGCCAGACAGGGGCCACCGGGGAGCTGTTTTTT. V and J are TRBV5-1 and TRBJ2-2, with 8 bases fitting TRBD1. The CDR3 sequence is 14 residues long. V lost 4 bases and J lost 4; bases outside the gene matches: 3. Looked up from germline, CDR1 is SGHRS and CDR2 is YFSETQ.

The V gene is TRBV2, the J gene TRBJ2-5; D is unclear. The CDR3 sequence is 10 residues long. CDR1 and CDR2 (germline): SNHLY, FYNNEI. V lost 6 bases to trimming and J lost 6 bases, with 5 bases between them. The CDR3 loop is CASREKTQYF. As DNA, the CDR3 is TGTGCCAGCAGGGAGAAGACCCAGTACTTC.

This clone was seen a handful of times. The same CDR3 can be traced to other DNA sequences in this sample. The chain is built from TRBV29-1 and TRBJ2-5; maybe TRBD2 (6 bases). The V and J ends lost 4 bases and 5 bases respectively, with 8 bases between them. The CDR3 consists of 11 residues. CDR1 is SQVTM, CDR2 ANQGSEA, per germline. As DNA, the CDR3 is TGCAGCGTTGCAGGGAGGGAGACCCAGTACTTC. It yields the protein CSVAGRETQYF.

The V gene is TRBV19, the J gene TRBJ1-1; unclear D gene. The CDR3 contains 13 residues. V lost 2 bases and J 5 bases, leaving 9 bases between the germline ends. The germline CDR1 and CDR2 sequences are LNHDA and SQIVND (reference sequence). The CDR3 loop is CASSIRGGTEAFF. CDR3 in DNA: TGTGCCAGTAGTATACGCGGAGGAACTGAAGCTTTCTTT.

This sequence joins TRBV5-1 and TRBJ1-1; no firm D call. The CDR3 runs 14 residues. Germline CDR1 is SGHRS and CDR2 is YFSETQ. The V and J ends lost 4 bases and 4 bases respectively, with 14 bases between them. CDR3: CASSLWTQTTEAFF. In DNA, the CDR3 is TGCGCCAGCAGCCTTTGGACGCAAACCACTGAAGCTTTCTTT.

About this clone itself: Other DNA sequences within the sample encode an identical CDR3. The CDR3 reads CSVGQGSYEQYF. DNA for the CDR3: TGCAGCGTTGGACAGGGCTCCTACGAGCAGTACTTC. This sequence joins TRBV29-1 and TRBJ2-7, with TRBD1 matching over 7 bases. The germline CDR1 and CDR2 sequences are SQVTM and ANQGSEA. The junction had 0 bases not matched to a gene; V was cut back by 4 bases and J by 0 bases. The CDR3 length is 12 residues.

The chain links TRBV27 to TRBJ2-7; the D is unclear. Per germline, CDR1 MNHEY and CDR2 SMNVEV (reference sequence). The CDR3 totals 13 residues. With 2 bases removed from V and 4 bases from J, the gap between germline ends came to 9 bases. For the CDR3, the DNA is TGTGCCAGCAGTTTAAGGGTTTCATACGAGCAGTACTTC. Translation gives CASSLRVSYEQYF.

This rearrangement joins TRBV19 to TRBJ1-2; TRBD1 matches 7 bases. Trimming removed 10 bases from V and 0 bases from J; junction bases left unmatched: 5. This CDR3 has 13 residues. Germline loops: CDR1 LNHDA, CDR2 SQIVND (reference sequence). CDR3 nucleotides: TGTGCCACGGGGACAGACGCTAACTATGGCTACACCTTC. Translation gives CATGTDANYGYTF. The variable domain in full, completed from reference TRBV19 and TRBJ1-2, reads DGGITQSPKYLFRKEGQNVTLSCEQNLNHDAMYWYRQDPGQGLRLIYYSQIVNDFQKGDIAEGYSVSREKKESFPLTVTSAQKNPTAFYLCATGTDANYGYTFGSGTRLTVV.

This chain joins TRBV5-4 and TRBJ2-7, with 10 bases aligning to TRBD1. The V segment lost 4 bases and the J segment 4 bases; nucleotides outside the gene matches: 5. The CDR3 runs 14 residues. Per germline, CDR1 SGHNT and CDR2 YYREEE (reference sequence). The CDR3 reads CASSAVGQGYEQYF. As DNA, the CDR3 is TGTGCCAGCAGCGCAGTGGGACAGGGGTACGAGCAGTACTTC. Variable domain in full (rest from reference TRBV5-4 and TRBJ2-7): ETGVTQSPTHLIKTRGQQVTLRCSSQSGHNTVSWYQQALGQGPQFIFQYYREEENGRGNFPPRFSGLQFPNYSSELNVNALELDDSALYLCASSAVGQGYEQYFGPGTRLTVT.

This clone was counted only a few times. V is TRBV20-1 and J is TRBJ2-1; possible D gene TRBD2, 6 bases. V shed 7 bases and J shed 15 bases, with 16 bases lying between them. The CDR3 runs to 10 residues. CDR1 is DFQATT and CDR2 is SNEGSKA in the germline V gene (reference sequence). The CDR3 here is CSVGTNGGFF. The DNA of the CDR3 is TGCAGTGTCGGGACCAACGGGGGGTTCTTC.

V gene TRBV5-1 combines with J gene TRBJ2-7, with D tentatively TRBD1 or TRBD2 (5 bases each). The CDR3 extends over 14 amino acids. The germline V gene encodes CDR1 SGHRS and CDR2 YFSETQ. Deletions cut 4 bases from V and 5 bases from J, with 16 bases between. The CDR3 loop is CASSLNRRRDEQYF. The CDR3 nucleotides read TGCGCCAGCAGCCTTAACAGGCGGCGGGACGAGCAGTACTTC.

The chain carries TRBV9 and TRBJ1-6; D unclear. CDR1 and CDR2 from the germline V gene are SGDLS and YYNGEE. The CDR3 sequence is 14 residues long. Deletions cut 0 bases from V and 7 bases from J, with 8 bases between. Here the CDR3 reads CASSVDSRNSPLHF. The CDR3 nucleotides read TGTGCCAGCAGCGTAGACAGTCGAAATTCACCCCTCCACTTT.

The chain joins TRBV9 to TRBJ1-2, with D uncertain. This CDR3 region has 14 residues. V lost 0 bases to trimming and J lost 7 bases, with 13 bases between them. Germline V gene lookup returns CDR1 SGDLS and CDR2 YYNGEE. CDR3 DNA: TGTGCCAGCAGCGTAGAAGGGCAATCAACTGGCTACACCTTC. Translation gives CASSVEGQSTGYTF. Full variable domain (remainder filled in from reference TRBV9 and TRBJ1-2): DSGVTQTPKHLITATGQRVTLRCSPRSGDLSVYWYQQSLDQGLQFLIQYYNGEERAKGNILERFSAQQFPDLHSELNLSSLELGDSALYFCASSVEGQSTGYTFGSGTRLTVV.

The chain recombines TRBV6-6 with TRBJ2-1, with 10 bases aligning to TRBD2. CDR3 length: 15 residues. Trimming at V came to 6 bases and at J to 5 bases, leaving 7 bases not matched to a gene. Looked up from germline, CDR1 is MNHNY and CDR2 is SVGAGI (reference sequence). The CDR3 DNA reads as TGTGCCAGCAGCCCACCCGGACTAGCGGACAATGAGCAGTTCTTC. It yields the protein CASSPPGLADNEQFF.

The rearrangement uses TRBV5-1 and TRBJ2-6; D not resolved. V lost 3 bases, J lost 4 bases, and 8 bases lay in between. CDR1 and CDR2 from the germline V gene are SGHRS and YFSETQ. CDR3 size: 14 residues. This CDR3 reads CASSSEVGANVLTF. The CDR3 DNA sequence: TGCGCCAGCAGCTCCGAGGTAGGGGCCAACGTCCTGACTTTC.

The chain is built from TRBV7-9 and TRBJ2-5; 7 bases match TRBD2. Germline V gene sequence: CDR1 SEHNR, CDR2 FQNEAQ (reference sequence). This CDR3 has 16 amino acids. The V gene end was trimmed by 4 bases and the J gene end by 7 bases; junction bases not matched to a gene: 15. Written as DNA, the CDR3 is TGTGCCAGCAGCTCAGGACCTAGCGGCGGTCGATGGACCCAGTACTTC. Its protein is CASSSGPSGGRWTQYF.

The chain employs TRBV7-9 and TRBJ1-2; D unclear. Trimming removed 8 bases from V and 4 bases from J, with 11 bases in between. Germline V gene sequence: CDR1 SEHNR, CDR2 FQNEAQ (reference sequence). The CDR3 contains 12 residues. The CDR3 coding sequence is TGTGCCAGCTCAGAGACGGTCTATGGCTACACCTTC. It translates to CASSETVYGYTF.